A selection of T cell receptor beta chains follows, all from one sample in a study of blood T cell repertoires in COVID-19. Here immunoSEQ multiplex PCR was the method, and the copy in TCRdb shows in-frame clones only, minus some. This sample has under 85,000 clones, with approximately 91% found just once. Sequencing was performed on peripheral blood. The receptors shown here come from a man aged 65 to 79 with acute or convalescent COVID-19. CDR3s include the opening cysteine and the closing phenylalanine or tryptophan. Fields, in order: J gene, D gene, clone size, V gene, CDR3 length, CDR3 protein, CDR3 DNA. A D gene is named only where the DNA matches it firmly. Clone sizes are given selectively: once, few, many, or a class where the clone is expanded.

TRBJ2-6 - - TRBV7-2 18 CASSLAGGIGSGANVLTF TGTGCCAGCAGCTTAGCAGGGGGTATCGGCTCTGGGGCCAACGTCCTGACTTTC
TRBJ1-1 - once TRBV6-5 13 CASSNTGLPVVFF TGTGCCAGCAGTAATACAGGCCTCCCGGTCGTGTTCTTT
TRBJ2-1 - - TRBV4-3 15 CASSQEYGTYNEQFF TGCGCCAGCAGCCAAGAATACGGGACATACAATGAGCAGTTCTTC
TRBJ2-1 TRBD1 - TRBV9 14 CASSVVQGAGEQFF TGTGCCAGCAGCGTAGTCCAGGGGGCCGGTGAGCAGTTCTTC
TRBJ1-5 - - TRBV6-5 14 CASRRGYSNQPQHF TGTGCCAGCAGGAGGGGGTATAGCAATCAGCCCCAGCATTTT
TRBJ2-2 - - TRBV5-4 14 CASSLVGGTGELFF TGTGCCAGCAGCTTGGTAGGGGGCACCGGGGAGCTGTTTTTT
TRBJ1-4 - - TRBV4-1 16 CASSKTPGQINEKLFF TGCGCCAGCAGCAAAACACCGGGACAAATTAATGAAAAACTGTTTTTT
TRBJ2-1 TRBD1 - TRBV3-1/TRBV3-2 17 CASSQDRDRSSYNEQFF TGTGCCAGCAGCCAAGATCGGGACAGGAGCTCCTACAATGAGCAGTTCTTC
TRBJ2-2 TRBD1 - TRBV28 16 CASSIPGTGRAGELFF TGTGCCAGCAGTATTCCCGGGACAGGGCGGGCCGGGGAGCTGTTTTTT
TRBJ1-5 - - TRBV11-2 13 CASSLDPRGTQHF TGTGCCAGCAGCTTAGACCCCCGGGGGACCCAGCATTTT
TRBJ1-5 - - TRBV28 13 CASSTSQVQPQHF TGTGCCAGCAGTACGTCACAGGTCCAGCCCCAGCATTTT
TRBJ2-5 TRBD2 - TRBV7-2 16 CASSSQVAGGQETQYF TGTGCCAGCAGCTCCCAAGTGGCGGGGGGGCAAGAGACCCAGTACTTC
TRBJ1-6 - - TRBV5-6 13 CASSYAGDSPLHF TGTGCCAGCAGCTACGCAGGGGATTCACCCCTCCACTTT
TRBJ2-7 - - TRBV6-5 13 CASSTQGPYEQYF TGTGCCAGCAGTACACAGGGCCCCTACGAGCAGTACTTC
TRBJ2-7 - - TRBV6-6 11 CASSQRYEQYF TGTGCCAGCAGCCAGCGCTACGAGCAGTACTTC
TRBJ2-7 - - TRBV14 11 CASSQAREQYF TGTGCCAGCAGCCAAGCGAGGGAGCAGTACTTC
TRBJ2-7 - once TRBV19 15 CASSITRALPYEQYF TGTGCCAGTAGTATCACGAGGGCCCTACCCTACGAGCAGTACTTC
TRBJ2-2 - - TRBV28 15 CASSLVPGSTGELFF TGTGCCAGCAGTTTAGTGCCCGGGAGCACCGGGGAGCTGTTTTTT
TRBJ1-1 TRBD1 - TRBV27 13 CASSFDRGLEAFF TGTGCCAGCAGTTTCGACAGGGGGCTTGAAGCTTTCTTT
TRBJ1-5 - - TRBV6-1 17 CASSVLGRGDSNQPQHF TGTGCCAGCAGTGTATTAGGGAGGGGAGATAGCAATCAGCCCCAGCATTTT
TRBJ2-1 TRBD1 - TRBV29-1 14 CSVAAGQGRDEQFF TGCAGCGTTGCCGCGGGACAGGGGAGGGATGAGCAGTTCTTC
TRBJ2-4 TRBD1 - TRBV3-1/TRBV3-2 16 CASSRQGADAKNIQYF TGTGCCAGCAGCCGGCAGGGGGCCGATGCCAAAAACATTCAGTACTTC
TRBJ2-5 - once TRBV2 13 CASSEGIEGTQYF TGTGCCAGCAGTGAAGGGATCGAGGGGACCCAGTACTTC
TRBJ1-6 - - TRBV6-5 15 CASTIQRDGSSPLHF TGTGCCAGCACCATACAACGGGACGGGAGTTCACCCCTCCACTTT
TRBJ2-3 TRBD2 - TRBV4-3 18 CASSRADLAGGPVDTQYF TGCGCCAGCAGCCGAGCGGACCTAGCGGGAGGGCCCGTAGATACGCAGTATTTT
TRBJ1-1 - once TRBV19 15 CASRARGMKDTEAFF TGTGCCAGTAGGGCCCGGGGGATGAAGGACACTGAAGCTTTCTTT
TRBJ1-5 - - TRBV7-2 14 CASSQGGGNQPQHF TGTGCCAGCAGCCAAGGAGGCGGCAATCAGCCCCAGCATTTT
TRBJ1-4 - once TRBV19 14 CASSIRRGNEKLFF TGTGCCAGTAGTATCCGCAGGGGTAATGAAAAACTGTTTTTT
TRBJ1-6 - - TRBV6-1 12 CASSEHGSPLHF TGTGCCAGCAGTGAACATGGCTCACCCCTCCACTTT
TRBJ1-4 - once TRBV20-1 12 CSASKGREKLFF TGCAGTGCCAGTAAAGGGAGGGAAAAACTGTTTTTT
TRBJ1-2 TRBD1 - TRBV20-1 18 CSASPPRGTIPNNYGYTF TGCAGTGCTAGTCCCCCCAGGGGGACCATACCCAATAACTATGGCTACACCTTC
TRBJ2-1 - - TRBV11-3 12 CASSLGNSRKFF TGTGCCAGCAGCTTAGGTAACTCGAGGAAGTTCTTC
TRBJ1-1 TRBD1 - TRBV12-3/TRBV12-4 13 CASSWDRSGEAFF TGTGCCAGCAGTTGGGACAGGAGCGGTGAAGCTTTCTTT
TRBJ2-7 TRBD1 - TRBV10-3 12 CAISTGRAEQYF TGTGCCATCTCGACAGGGCGCGCCGAGCAGTACTTC
TRBJ1-1 TRBD1 - TRBV5-6 14 CASRNRGALTEAFF TGTGCCAGCAGAAACAGGGGTGCGTTGACTGAAGCTTTCTTT
TRBJ1-1 - once TRBV3-1/TRBV3-2 14 CASSQAQGNTEAFF TGTGCCAGCAGCCAAGCACAGGGTAACACTGAAGCTTTCTTT
TRBJ1-2 TRBD1 - TRBV7-9 13 CASSANRGEAYTF TGTGCCAGCAGCGCTAACAGGGGGGAGGCCTACACCTTC
TRBJ2-4 - - TRBV7-2 14 CASSLAGGAGIQYF TGTGCCAGCAGCTTAGCGGGGGGAGCGGGCATTCAGTACTTC
TRBJ2-6 TRBD1 - TRBV30 17 CAWRRGTGGPGANVLTF TGTGCCTGGAGGAGAGGGACAGGGGGACCTGGGGCCAACGTCCTGACTTTC
TRBJ2-7 - - TRBV5-1 12 CASSSPGYEQYF TGCGCCAGCAGCTCACCGGGATACGAGCAGTACTTC
TRBJ1-1 - - TRBV4-3 16 CASSQDPAVRNTEAFF TGCGCCAGCAGCCAAGATCCGGCGGTTAGGAACACTGAAGCTTTCTTT
TRBJ2-7 TRBD1 - TRBV28 16 CASSSWRTGTTYEQYF TGTGCCAGCAGTTCGTGGAGGACAGGGACCACCTACGAGCAGTACTTC